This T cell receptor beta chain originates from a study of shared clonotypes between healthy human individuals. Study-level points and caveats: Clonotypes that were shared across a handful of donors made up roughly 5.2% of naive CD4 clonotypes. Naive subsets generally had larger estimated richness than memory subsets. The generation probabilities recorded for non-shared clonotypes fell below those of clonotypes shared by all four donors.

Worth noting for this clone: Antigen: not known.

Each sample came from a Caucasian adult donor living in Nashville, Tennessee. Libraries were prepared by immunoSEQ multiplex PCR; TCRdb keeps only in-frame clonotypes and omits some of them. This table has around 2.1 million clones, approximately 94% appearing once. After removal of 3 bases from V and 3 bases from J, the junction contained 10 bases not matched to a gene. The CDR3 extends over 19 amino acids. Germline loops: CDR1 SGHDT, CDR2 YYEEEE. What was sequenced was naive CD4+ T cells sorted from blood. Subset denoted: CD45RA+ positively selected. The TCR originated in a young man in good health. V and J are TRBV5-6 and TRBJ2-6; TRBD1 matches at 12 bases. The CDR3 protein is CASSWIRDRGLVGANVLTF. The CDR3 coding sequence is TGTGCCAGCAGCTGGATCCGGGACAGGGGGCTAGTTGGGGCCAACGTCCTGACTTTC.